The entry below gives a single T cell receptor (beta chain) sequence along with its context. Its antigen remains unknown. The record originates from a study of graft-versus-host responses after intestinal transplantation. Study at large: All recipients got anti-thymocyte globulin induction, then tacrolimus and steroids for around three years.

The CDR3 loop spans 13 amino acids. Per germline, CDR1 LGHNT and CDR2 FRNRAP. Trimming stripped 2 bases from V and 7 bases from J, with 11 bases between. Sequencing used immunoSEQ multiplex PCR; TCRdb keeps in-frame clones, though not all of them. Among around 88,000 clones listed, 80% to 85% were seen once. This sample comprised unstimulated CD8+ T cells sorted from spleen or lymph node cells, obtained before intestinal transplant. The gene calls are TRBV12-5 and TRBJ1-2; D is uncertain. The TCR originated in a human donor who received an intestinal transplant. For the CDR3, the DNA is TGTGCTAGTGGTTTGACCGCTTTGGCTGGCTACACCTTC. This encodes CASGLTALAGYTF. Based on the CDR3 plus reference TRBV12-5 and TRBJ1-2, the full variable domain is DARVTQTPRHKVTEMGQEVTMRCQPILGHNTVFWYRQTMMQGLELLAYFRNRAPLDDSGMPKDRFSAEMPDATLATLKIQPSEPRDSAVYFCASGLTALAGYTFGSGTRLTVV.